The 31 T cell receptor beta chains listed next were all sequenced from one sample in a study of early T cells in non-severe SARS-CoV-2 infection. TCRdb recomputed calls from the 5' RACE reads with MiXCR, one row per CDR3 protein. This table holds fewer than 80,000 distinct CDR3 sequences, about 13% found once. The specimen sequenced was whole blood. The receptors shown here come from an adult who was a healthcare worker with PCR-confirmed SARS-CoV-2 infection or an uninfected control (not recorded which).

This clonotype was counted at least ten times. The V gene is TRBV20-1, the J gene TRBJ1-5; 9 bases map to TRBD1. The ends lost 2 bases at V and 2 bases at J; junction bases unmatched: 4. The CDR3 is 15 amino acids. From germline, CDR1 is DFQATT and CDR2 SNEGSKA (reference sequence). The CDR3 protein is CSARLTGGGNQPQHF. CDR3 DNA: TGCAGTGCTAGACTGACAGGGGGAGGCAATCAGCCCCAGCATTTT.

The chain couples TRBV18 to TRBJ2-3; no clear D. CDR3 length: 16 amino acids. In germline, CDR1 is KGHSH, CDR2 LQKENI. V was shortened by 0 bases and J by 0 bases, with 10 bases between the two germline ends. Here the CDR3 DNA reads TGTGCCAGCTCACCACCCGGACGAGCTAGCACAGATACGCAGTATTTT. This translates into CASSPPGRASTDTQYF.

This clonotype was counted many times. The rearrangement uses TRBV27 and TRBJ2-7; D remains ambiguous. V lost 6 bases to trimming and J lost 0 bases, with 12 bases between them. This CDR3 contains 14 residues. The germline gives CDR1 MNHEY, CDR2 SMNVEV (reference sequence). CDR3 nucleotide sequence: TGTGCCAGCAGCTCCGGACGGCCCTCCTACGAGCAGTACTTC. It is translated as CASSSGRPSYEQYF.

This clonotype has a count of ten or more. This chain uses TRBV5-1 with TRBJ2-1; weak D call: TRBD1 (5 bases). The CDR3 runs to 11 residues. Between the trimmed V and J ends, which lost 5 bases and 9 bases, there was a span of 9 bases. Germline assignment: CDR1 SGHRS and CDR2 YFSETQ. The CDR3 is CASRAQGEQFF. In nucleotides, the CDR3 is TGCGCCAGCAGGGCTCAGGGTGAGCAGTTCTTC. The complete variable domain, with remaining parts taken from reference TRBV5-1 and TRBJ2-1, reads KAGVTQTPRYLIKTRGQQVTLSCSPISGHRSVSWYQQTPGQGLQFLFEYFSETQRNKGNFPGRFSGRQFSNSRSEMNVSTLELGDSALYLCASRAQGEQFFGPGTRLTVL.

This clonotype was counted many times. V gene TRBV10-3 combines with J gene TRBJ2-3, with D possibly matching TRBD1 (5 bases). The CDR3 loop spans 14 amino acids. Germline V gene data show CDR1 as ENHRY and CDR2 as SYGVKD. Trimming stripped 10 bases from V and 4 bases from J, with 18 bases between. The CDR3, as DNA: TGTGCCACCGGACACTCCGCGAGGCCAGATACGCAGTATTTT. It specifies CATGHSARPDTQYF.

This clonotype was detected a few times. J is TRBJ2-7 and V is TRBV29-1; no firm D call. The V and J ends lost 6 bases and 1 base respectively, with 10 bases between them. The germline V gene has CDR1 SQVTM and CDR2 ANQGSEA. This CDR3 region has 12 residues. The CDR3 nucleotides read TGCAGCGTGAAACAGTCTTCCTACGAGCAGTACTTC. Amino acid sequence: CSVKQSSYEQYF.

The sample holds a few counts of this clonotype. V usage is TRBV2 and J usage is TRBJ2-3; D unclear. This CDR3 has 14 residues. Per the germline V gene, CDR1 is SNHLY and CDR2 is FYNNEI. The V gene lost 6 bases and the J gene lost 2 bases, with 12 bases spanning the gap. CDR3 loop: CASRDPSFTDTQYF. The CDR3 DNA follows: TGTGCCAGCAGGGATCCCTCATTCACAGATACGCAGTATTTT.

The chain couples TRBV11-2 to TRBJ2-1; either TRBD1 or TRBD2 may supply D (5 bases each). Germline assignment: CDR1 SGHAT and CDR2 FQNNGV. The V gene lost 4 bases and the J gene lost 10 bases, with 17 bases spanning the gap. This CDR3 is built from 14 residues. The CDR3 loop is CASSSSQVAREQFF. The CDR3 DNA follows: TGTGCCAGCAGCTCCTCACAGGTAGCGCGGGAGCAGTTCTTC. Based on the CDR3 plus reference TRBV11-2 and TRBJ2-1, the full variable domain is EAGVAQSPRYKIIEKRQSVAFWCNPISGHATLYWYQQILGQGPKLLIQFQNNGVVDDSQLPKDRFSAERLKGVDSTLKIQPAKLEDSAVYLCASSSSQVAREQFFGPGTRLTVL.

This clonotype was detected ten times or more. The V gene is TRBV6-5, the J gene TRBJ2-7, with TRBD1 as a possible D gene (6 bases). Germline V gene data show CDR1 as MNHEY and CDR2 as SVGAGI. The CDR3 is made up of 14 amino acids. Trimming pared 6 bases from V and 4 bases from J, leaving 16 bases between. The CDR3 DNA is TGTGCCAGCAGCAGCGCCGGGACAAGGTACGAGCAGTACTTC. Translating gives CASSSAGTRYEQYF.

Written as DNA, the CDR3 is TGTGCCAGCAGTGATGGACAGGCCCTCAATCAGCCCCAGCATTTT. It translates to CASSDGQALNQPQHF. The chain joins TRBV2 to TRBJ1-5; 7 bases map to TRBD1. V lost 3 bases, J lost 3 bases, and 5 bases stayed unmatched. The CDR3 runs to 15 residues. Germline assignment: CDR1 SNHLY and CDR2 FYNNEI.

The chain combines TRBV21-1 with TRBJ1-2; TRBD1 is the table's D call and was not checked against the DNA. TRBV21-1 is flagged as a pseudogene. The CDR3 covers 14 residues. In DNA, the CDR3 is TGTGCCAGCAGCAAAGGGGACAGGGTGTATGGCTACACCTTC. Its protein is CASSKGDRVYGYTF.

This clonotype occurred many times. CDR3 region: CSARVGGIVRDPATNEKLFF. The CDR3 DNA follows: TGCAGTGCTAGAGTAGGGGGGATCGTCAGGGACCCCGCAACTAATGAAAAACTGTTTTTT. The chain combines TRBV20-1 with TRBJ1-4; the D gene is possibly TRBD1 (6 bases). The CDR3 contains 20 residues. Germline loops: CDR1 DFQATT, CDR2 SNEGSKA (reference sequence). Deletions cut 1 base from V and 0 bases from J, with 24 bases between.

This clonotype was seen a few times. The V and J genes are TRBV20-1 and TRBJ2-1, with 7 bases that match TRBD2. Germline CDR1 and CDR2: DFQATT and SNEGSKA (reference sequence). Germline trimming cut 3 bases from V and 4 bases from J; bases unmatched to any gene: 9. The length of the CDR3 is 15 residues. The CDR3 is CSARGINSGYNEQFF. As DNA, the CDR3 is TGCAGTGCTAGGGGGATTAATAGCGGGTACAATGAGCAGTTCTTC.

Points on this clonotype: A much more abundant neighbour one base away suggests this may be a read error. The chain employs TRBV9 and TRBJ2-3; D ambiguous. Germline loops: CDR1 SGDLS, CDR2 YYNGEE. The ends were cut back, 4 bases at V and 2 bases at J, with 2 bases in the middle. The CDR3 loop spans 11 amino acids. CDR3 coding DNA: TGTGCCAGCAGCACCACAGATACGCAGTATTTT. It is translated as CASSTTDTQYF.

In this sample, this clonotype turned up many times. This CDR3 is CASSKGQGAGETQYF. The CDR3 DNA follows: TGCGCCAGCAGCAAAGGACAGGGGGCCGGAGAGACCCAGTACTTC. The J gene is TRBJ2-5, the V gene TRBV5-1, with 11 bases matching TRBD1. After removal of 4 bases from V and 4 bases from J, the junction contained 6 bases not matched to a gene. The CDR3 loop spans 15 amino acids. Germline V lookup: CDR1 SGHRS, CDR2 YFSETQ.

This clonotype was counted ten times or more. The chain couples TRBV24-1 to TRBJ2-1; D is uncertain. CDR1 and CDR2 from the germline V gene are KGHDR and SFDVKD. V lost 1 base and J lost 5, with 8 bases in between. The length of the CDR3 is 14 residues. The CDR3 loop is CATSDFSFDNEQFF. CDR3 nucleotide sequence: TGTGCCACCAGTGATTTTTCCTTCGACAATGAGCAGTTCTTC.

This clonotype was seen only a few times. V is TRBV18 and J is TRBJ2-1; TRBD1 or TRBD2 may be the D gene (6 bases each). The V gene's germline CDR1 is KGHSH and CDR2 LQKENI. The CDR3 loop spans 16 amino acids. V dropped 1 base and J dropped 3 bases, with 13 bases sitting between them. The CDR3 DNA sequence: TGTGCCAGCTCACCACTCTTCGGGGGCCGCTACAATGAGCAGTTCTTC. Encoded protein: CASSPLFGGRYNEQFF.

This clonotype was recorded a few times. This chain uses TRBV5-1 with TRBJ2-1; 7 nucleotides agree with TRBD1. Per the germline V gene, CDR1 is SGHRS and CDR2 is YFSETQ. The CDR3 sequence is 13 residues long. Trimming at V came to 2 bases and at J to 5 bases, leaving 1 base not matched to a gene. CDR3 bases: TGCGCCAGCAGCTTTACAGGGGACAATGAGCAGTTCTTC. Translation gives CASSFTGDNEQFF.

This clonotype was picked up many times. The chain carries TRBV7-2 and TRBJ2-5; the D is unclear. The CDR3 has 14 amino acids. CDR1 is SGHTA, CDR2 FQGNSA, per germline. The ends were cut back, 1 base at V and 1 base at J, with 7 bases in the middle. The CDR3 DNA sequence: TGTGCCAGCAGCTTAGTAAAGGGCCAAGAGACCCAGTACTTC. Translating it yields CASSLVKGQETQYF.

The table lists this clonotype with a few counts. The genes are TRBV7-3 and TRBJ1-1; D gene uncertain. Trimming removed 3 bases from V and 5 bases from J, with 13 bases in between. The CDR3 runs to 14 residues. CDR1 and CDR2 (germline): SGHTA, FQGTGA. The DNA of the CDR3 is TGTGCCAGCAGCTTCCTGAGGGCTCGAACTGAAGCTTTCTTT. Residues: CASSFLRARTEAFF.

Many counts were recorded for this clonotype. This chain joins TRBV6-5 and TRBJ1-5; maybe TRBD1 (6 bases). CDR1 and CDR2 (germline): MNHEY, SVGAGI. V dropped 10 bases and J dropped 3 bases, with 19 bases sitting between them. CDR3 length: 15 amino acids. CDR3: CATSRNQGSNQPQHF. CDR3 sequence (DNA): TGTGCCACCTCCCGGAATCAGGGGTCCAATCAGCCCCAGCATTTT.

This clonotype was seen at least ten times. The chain carries TRBV29-1 and TRBJ2-7; D not resolved. The V gene's germline CDR1 is SQVTM and CDR2 ANQGSEA. The CDR3 extends over 11 amino acids. With 6 bases removed from V and 3 bases from J, the gap between germline ends came to 9 bases. The CDR3 coding sequence is TGCAGCGTGTCCGACGGCTACGAGCAGTACTTC. Its protein is CSVSDGYEQYF.

This clonotype has at least ten counts. The J gene is TRBJ2-1, the V gene TRBV3-1, with TRBD2 identical over 9 bases. V lost 0 bases and J lost 7; bases outside the gene matches: 10. Germline values: CDR1 LGHDT, CDR2 YNNKEL (reference sequence). The CDR3 loop spans 17 amino acids. Here the CDR3 DNA reads TGTGCCAGCAGCCAAGATCCCGGCGGGAGGGCCAGAAATGAGCAGTTCTTC. Its protein product is CASSQDPGGRARNEQFF.

V usage is TRBV7-9 and J usage is TRBJ1-2; D remains ambiguous. The CDR3 consists of 14 residues. The germline CDR1 and CDR2 sequences are SEHNR and FQNEAQ (reference sequence). Trimming cost V 5 bases and J 3 bases, with 13 bases left between them. For the CDR3, the DNA is TGTGCCAGCAGCGCGGCGACGGCCTACTATGGCTACACCTTC. Protein sequence: CASSAATAYYGYTF.

In this sample, this clonotype turned up many times. The rearrangement joins TRBV4-2 to TRBJ2-7, with TRBD2 matching 7 bases. The CDR3 runs to 13 residues. V was pared by 5 bases and J by 2 bases, with 3 bases of the junction left unmatched. Germline V gene lookup returns CDR1 LGHNA and CDR2 YNFKEQ. DNA of the CDR3: TGTGCCAGCAGCACCGGGACTACCTACGAGCAGTACTTC. This gives the protein CASSTGTTYEQYF.

The table lists this clonotype with many counts. CDR3: CASSLGAARELFF. CDR3 DNA: TGTGCCAGCAGCTTGGGGGCCGCGAGGGAGCTGTTTTTT. This chain connects TRBV7-9 to TRBJ2-2; D might be TRBD1 (6 bases). From germline, CDR1 is SEHNR and CDR2 FQNEAQ (reference sequence). V shed 3 bases and J shed 9 bases, with 11 bases lying between them. The CDR3 length is 13 residues.

At least ten counts were recorded for this clonotype. V is TRBV7-9 and J is TRBJ1-4; 8 bases align to TRBD1. Trimming took 4 bases from V and 4 from J; bases not matched to a gene: 8. CDR1 and CDR2 from the germline V gene are SEHNR and FQNEAQ (reference sequence). This CDR3 region has 16 residues. Here the CDR3 reads CASSSGQGQINEKLFF. CDR3 in DNA: TGTGCCAGCAGCTCCGGACAGGGACAGATTAATGAAAAACTGTTTTTT.

This clonotype came up many times. CDR3 amino acids: CASGETQYF. For the CDR3, the DNA is TGTGCCAGCGGGGAGACCCAGTACTTC. The chain couples TRBV2 to TRBJ2-5; D call uncertain. Germline lookup yields CDR1 SNHLY and CDR2 FYNNEI. This CDR3 contains 9 residues. Deletions cut 8 bases from V and 5 bases from J, with 3 bases between.

This clonotype was found a few times. V is TRBV4-1 and J is TRBJ2-3, with 8 bases that match TRBD1. Unmatched junction bases numbered 3, after V lost 2 bases and J lost 2 bases. Germline values: CDR1 MGHRA, CDR2 YSYEKL. The CDR3 length is 15 residues. This chain's CDR3 is CASSQTTGATDTQYF. The CDR3 DNA follows: TGCGCCAGCAGCCAAACGACAGGGGCCACAGATACGCAGTATTTT.

This clonotype was counted a few times. The V call is TRBV7-2, the J call TRBJ1-4; D may be TRBD1 (6 bases). The germline gives CDR1 SGHTA, CDR2 FQGNSA. The CDR3 covers 16 residues. V dropped 4 bases and J dropped 5 bases, with 17 bases sitting between them. The CDR3 bases are TGTGCCAGCAGCTCACGGTGGGGGGGGCGAAATGAAAAACTGTTTTTT. It encodes CASSSRWGGRNEKLFF. Full variable domain (missing parts from reference TRBV7-2 and TRBJ1-4): GAGVSQSPSNKVTEKGKDVELRCDPISGHTALYWYRQSLGQGLEFLIYFQGNSAPDKSGLPSDRFSAERTGGSVSTLTIQRTQQEDSAVYLCASSSRWGGRNEKLFFGSGTQLSVL.

This clonotype occurred many times. The chain carries TRBV10-3 and TRBJ2-6; 7 bases agree with TRBD2. The CDR3 loop spans 17 amino acids. V shed 6 bases, J shed 0 bases, and the junction held 8 bases outside the gene matches. Per germline, CDR1 ENHRY and CDR2 SYGVKD. The CDR3 region is CAISASGRHSGANVLTF. CDR3 sequence (DNA): TGTGCCATCAGCGCTAGCGGAAGGCACTCTGGGGCCAACGTCCTGACTTTC.